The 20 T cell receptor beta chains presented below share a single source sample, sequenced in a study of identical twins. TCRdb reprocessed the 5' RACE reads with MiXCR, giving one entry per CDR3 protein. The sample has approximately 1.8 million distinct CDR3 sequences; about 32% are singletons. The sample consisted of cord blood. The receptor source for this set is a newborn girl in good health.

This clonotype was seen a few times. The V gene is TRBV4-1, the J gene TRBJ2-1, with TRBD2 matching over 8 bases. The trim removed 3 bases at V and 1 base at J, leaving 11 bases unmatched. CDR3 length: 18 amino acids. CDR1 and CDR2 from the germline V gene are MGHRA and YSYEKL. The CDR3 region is CASSHQPSGGSSYNEQFF. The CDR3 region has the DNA TGCGCCAGCAGCCACCAACCCAGCGGGGGATCTTCCTACAATGAGCAGTTCTTC.

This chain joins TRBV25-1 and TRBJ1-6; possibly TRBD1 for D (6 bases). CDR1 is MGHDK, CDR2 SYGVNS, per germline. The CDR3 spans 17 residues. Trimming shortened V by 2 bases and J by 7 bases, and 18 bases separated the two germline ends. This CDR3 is CASSEVRLQGGNSPLHF. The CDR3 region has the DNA TGTGCCAGCAGTGAAGTTCGTCTACAGGGTGGGAATTCACCCCTCCACTTT.

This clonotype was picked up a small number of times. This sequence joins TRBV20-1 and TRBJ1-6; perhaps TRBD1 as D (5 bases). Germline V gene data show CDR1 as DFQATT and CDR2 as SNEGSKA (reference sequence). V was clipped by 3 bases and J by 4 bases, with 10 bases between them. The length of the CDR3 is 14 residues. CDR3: CSASGGNYNSPLHF. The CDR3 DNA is TGCAGTGCTAGCGGGGGAAATTATAATTCACCCCTCCACTTT.

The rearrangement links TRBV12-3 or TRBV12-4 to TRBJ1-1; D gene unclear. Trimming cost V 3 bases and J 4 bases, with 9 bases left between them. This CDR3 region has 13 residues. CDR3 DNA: TGTGCCAGCAGTTTGGCCCGACGCACTGAAGCTTTCTTT. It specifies CASSLARRTEAFF.

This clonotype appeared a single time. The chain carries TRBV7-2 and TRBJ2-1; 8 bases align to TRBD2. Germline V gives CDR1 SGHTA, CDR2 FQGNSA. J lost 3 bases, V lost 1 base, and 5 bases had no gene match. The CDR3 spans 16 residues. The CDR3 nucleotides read TGTGCCAGCAGCTTAGTGGCGGGGGGCTACTACAATGAGCAGTTCTTC. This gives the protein CASSLVAGGYYNEQFF.

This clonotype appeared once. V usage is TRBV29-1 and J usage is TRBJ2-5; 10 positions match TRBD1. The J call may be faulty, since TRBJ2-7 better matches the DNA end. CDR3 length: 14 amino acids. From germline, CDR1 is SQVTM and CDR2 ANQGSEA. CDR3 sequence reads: CSVADRGGPYEQYF. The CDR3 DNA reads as TGCAGCGTCGCGGACAGGGGGGGACCCTACGAGCAGTACTTC.

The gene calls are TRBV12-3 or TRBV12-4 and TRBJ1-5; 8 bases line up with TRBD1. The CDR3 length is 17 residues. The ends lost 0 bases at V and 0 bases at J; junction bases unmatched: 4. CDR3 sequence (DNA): TGTGCCAGCAGTTTAGCGTGGACAGGGTATAGCAATCAGCCCCAGCATTTT. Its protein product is CASSLAWTGYSNQPQHF.

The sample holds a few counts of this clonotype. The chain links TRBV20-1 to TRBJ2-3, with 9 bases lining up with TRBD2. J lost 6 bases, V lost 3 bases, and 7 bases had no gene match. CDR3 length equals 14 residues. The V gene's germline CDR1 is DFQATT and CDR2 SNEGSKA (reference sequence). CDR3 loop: CSARVSGSFDTQYF. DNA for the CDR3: TGCAGTGCTAGGGTTAGCGGGAGTTTCGATACGCAGTATTTT.

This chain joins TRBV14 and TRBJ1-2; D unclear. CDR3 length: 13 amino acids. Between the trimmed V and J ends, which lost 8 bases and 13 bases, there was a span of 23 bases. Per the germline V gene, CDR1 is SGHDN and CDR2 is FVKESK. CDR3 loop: CASGPRRSRASTF. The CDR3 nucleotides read TGTGCCAGCGGCCCCAGAAGGTCGAGGGCCAGCACCTTC.

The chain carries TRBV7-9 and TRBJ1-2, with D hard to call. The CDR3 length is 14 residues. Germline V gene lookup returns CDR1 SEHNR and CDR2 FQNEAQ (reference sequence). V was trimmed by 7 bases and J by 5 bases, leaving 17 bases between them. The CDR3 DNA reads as TGTGCCAGCACACCCCTTAAGGGAGGGTATGGCTACACCTTC. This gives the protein CASTPLKGGYGYTF.

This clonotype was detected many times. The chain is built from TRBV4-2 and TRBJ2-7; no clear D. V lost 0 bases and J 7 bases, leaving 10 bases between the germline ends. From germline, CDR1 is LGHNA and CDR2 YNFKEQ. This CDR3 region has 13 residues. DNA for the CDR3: TGTGCCAGCAGCCAAGAGAGGTACAATGAGCAGTACTTC. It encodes CASSQERYNEQYF.

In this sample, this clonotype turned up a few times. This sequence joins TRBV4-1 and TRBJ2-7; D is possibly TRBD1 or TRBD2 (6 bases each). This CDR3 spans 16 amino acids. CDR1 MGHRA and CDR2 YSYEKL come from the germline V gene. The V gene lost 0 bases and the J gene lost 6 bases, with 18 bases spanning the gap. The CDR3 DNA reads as TGCGCCAGCAGCCAAGAAGTATACAGTCGGGGGCTCGAGCAGTACTTC. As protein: CASSQEVYSRGLEQYF.

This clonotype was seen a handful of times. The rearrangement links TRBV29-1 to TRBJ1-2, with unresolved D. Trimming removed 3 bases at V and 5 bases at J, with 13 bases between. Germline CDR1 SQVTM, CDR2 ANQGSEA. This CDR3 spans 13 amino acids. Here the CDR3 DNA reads TGCAGCGTTGACGGGCCTTACGAGTATGGCTACACCTTC. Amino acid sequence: CSVDGPYEYGYTF.

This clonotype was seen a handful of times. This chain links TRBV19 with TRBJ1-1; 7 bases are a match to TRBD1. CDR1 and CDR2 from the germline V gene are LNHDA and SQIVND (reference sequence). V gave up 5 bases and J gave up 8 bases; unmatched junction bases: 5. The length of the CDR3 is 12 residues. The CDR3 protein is CASSPGQPEAFF. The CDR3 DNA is TGTGCCAGTAGTCCGGGACAGCCCGAAGCTTTCTTT.

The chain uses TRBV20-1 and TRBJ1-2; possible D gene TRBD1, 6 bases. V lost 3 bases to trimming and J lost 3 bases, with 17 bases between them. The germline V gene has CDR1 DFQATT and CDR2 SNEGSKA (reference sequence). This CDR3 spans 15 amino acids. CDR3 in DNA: TGCAGTGCTAGGGGCCACAGGGTGTTCTACTATGGCTACACCTTC. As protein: CSARGHRVFYYGYTF.

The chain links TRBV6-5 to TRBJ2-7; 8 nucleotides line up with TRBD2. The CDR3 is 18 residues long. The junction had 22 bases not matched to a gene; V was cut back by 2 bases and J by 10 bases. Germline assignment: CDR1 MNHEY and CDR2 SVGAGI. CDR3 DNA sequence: TGTGCCAGCAGTTACGAGGCTAGCGGGTATCACGTTCCTACTCTACAGTACTTC. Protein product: CASSYEASGYHVPTLQYF.

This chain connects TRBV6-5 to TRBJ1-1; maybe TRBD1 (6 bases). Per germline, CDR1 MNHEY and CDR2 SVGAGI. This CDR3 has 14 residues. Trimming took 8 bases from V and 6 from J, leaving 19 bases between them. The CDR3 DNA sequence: TGTGCCAGCTGGGGTAGGGGGAACGGGGCTGAAGCTTTCTTT. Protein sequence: CASWGRGNGAEAFF.

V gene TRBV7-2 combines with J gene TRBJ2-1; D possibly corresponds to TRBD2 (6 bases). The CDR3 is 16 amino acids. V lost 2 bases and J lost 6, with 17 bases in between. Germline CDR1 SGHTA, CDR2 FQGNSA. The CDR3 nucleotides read TGTGCCAGCAGCTTAAGAACGGGACTCCTGAGCAATGAGCAGTTCTTC. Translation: CASSLRTGLLSNEQFF.

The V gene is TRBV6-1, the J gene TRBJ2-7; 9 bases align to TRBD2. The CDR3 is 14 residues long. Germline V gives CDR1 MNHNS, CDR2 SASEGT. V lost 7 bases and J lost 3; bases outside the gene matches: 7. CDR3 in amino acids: CASKGIAGVYEQYF. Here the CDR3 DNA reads TGTGCCAGCAAGGGAATAGCGGGGGTCTACGAGCAGTACTTC.

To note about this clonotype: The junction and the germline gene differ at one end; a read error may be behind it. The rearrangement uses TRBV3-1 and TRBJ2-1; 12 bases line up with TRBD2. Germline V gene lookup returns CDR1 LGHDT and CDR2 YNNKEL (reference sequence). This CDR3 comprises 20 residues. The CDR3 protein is CASSPVTSGSRTRSYDEQFF. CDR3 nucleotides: TGTGCCAGCAGCCCAGTGACTAGCGGGAGTAGGACCCGCTCCTACGATGAGCAGTTCTTC.